The 4 T cell receptor beta chains presented below share a single source sample, sequenced in a study of cytotoxic CD8 clonotypes in ibrutinib-treated CLL. Profiled with immunoSEQ multiplex PCR; TCRdb holds only in-frame clones, not every one. The sample consists of 150,000 to 200,000 clones, approximately 80% of them appearing once. The sample consisted of PBMCs, taken after 12 months of ibrutinib treatment. These receptors all come from a human donor with chronic lymphocytic leukemia.

This clone showed up many times. The J gene is TRBJ1-1, the V gene TRBV5-1; tentatively, D is TRBD1 (6 bases). The CDR3 sequence is 14 residues long. With 0 bases removed from V and 4 bases from J, the gap between germline ends came to 10 bases. CDR1 is SGHRS and CDR2 is YFSETQ in the germline V gene. CDR3 region: CASSLVGGLTEAFF. In DNA, the CDR3 is TGCGCCAGCAGCTTGGTTGGGGGGCTCACTGAAGCTTTCTTT. Supplemented by reference TRBV5-1 and TRBJ1-1, the full variable domain reads KAGVTQTPRYLIKTRGQQVTLSCSPISGHRSVSWYQQTPGQGLQFLFEYFSETQRNKGNFPGRFSGRQFSNSRSEMNVSTLELGDSALYLCASSLVGGLTEAFFGQGTRLTVV.

The chain joins TRBV30 to TRBJ1-2, with 8 bases matching TRBD1. The CDR3 is 15 amino acids. Germline V gene lookup returns CDR1 GTSNPN and CDR2 SVGIG (reference sequence). Losses at the gene ends were 0 bases for V and 4 bases for J; bases not matched to a gene: 7. CDR3 amino acids: CAWSVWGTGSYGYTF. CDR3 DNA sequence: TGTGCCTGGAGTGTATGGGGGACAGGCAGCTATGGCTACACCTTC.

DNA of the CDR3: TGTGCCAGCCGGATCCGGGACACCTACACCGGGGAGCTGTTTTTT. The encoded protein is CASRIRDTYTGELFF. The chain employs TRBV28 and TRBJ2-2; perhaps TRBD1 as D (6 bases). CDR1 MDHEN and CDR2 SYDVKM come from the germline V gene. The length of the CDR3 is 15 residues. V lost 8 bases and J lost 3, with 16 bases in between.

The CDR3 DNA reads TGTGCCAGCAGCCACACTTTCCGGGCTAGCGGTTACACAGATACGCAGTATTTT. Its translation: CASSHTFRASGYTDTQYF. V usage is TRBV4-2 and J usage is TRBJ2-3; 7 bases fit TRBD2. Germline values: CDR1 LGHNA, CDR2 YNFKEQ. The CDR3 runs to 18 residues. Losses at the gene ends were 3 bases for V and 2 bases for J; bases not matched to a gene: 14.